The rows below give T cell receptor beta chains drawn from one sample of a study of T cell responses to AZD1222 COVID-19 vaccine. Libraries were prepared by immunoSEQ multiplex PCR; TCRdb keeps only in-frame clonotypes and omits some of them. The table records approximately 170,000 clones, approximately 88% of them present only once. The sequencing here drew on peripheral blood, taken 28 days after the second AZD1222 dose. The receptors were sampled from an adult who received the AZD1222 COVID-19 vaccine. Both conserved end residues are part of each CDR3. A D gene is named only where the DNA matches it firmly. Some rows mark clone size as missing; the rest say once, few, many or name a class of expanded clone.

CDR3 DNA,CDR3 protein,D gene,clone size,J gene,V gene
TGCGCCAGCAGCCAAGATCCCCAGGGGAGGACCGGGGAGCTGTTTTTT,CASSQDPQGRTGELFF,NA,NA,TRBJ2-2,TRBV4-3
TGTGCCAGCAGTGGGGGAGCGCCCCAGCATTTT,CASSGGAPQHF,NA,NA,TRBJ1-5,TRBV2
TGTGCCAGCAGTTACAGCAGAACCCTTTACGAGCAGTACTTC,CASSYSRTLYEQYF,NA,NA,TRBJ2-7,TRBV6-2/TRBV6-3
TGTGCCAGCAGTGAAGCAGGTAATCAGCCCCAGCATTTT,CASSEAGNQPQHF,NA,NA,TRBJ1-5,TRBV6-1
TGTGCCAGCAGCCCCTGGGGACACTTTTACTCTGGAAACACCATATATTTT,CASSPWGHFYSGNTIYF,NA,NA,TRBJ1-3,TRBV9
TGTGCCAGCAGTTGGGACTCGAGCTCCTACAATGAGCAGTTCTTC,CASSWDSSSYNEQFF,NA,NA,TRBJ2-1,TRBV27
TGTGCCAGCAGCTTAGGGGGAGTCGGAGATACGCAGTATTTT,CASSLGGVGDTQYF,NA,NA,TRBJ2-3,TRBV7-2
TGTGCCACCAGTGCCCCCTTCCGAGGGCTAGCGGGGGGAACCGGGGAGCTGTTTTTT,CATSAPFRGLAGGTGELFF,TRBD2,NA,TRBJ2-2,TRBV15
TGTGCCAGCAGCTTTTCAGGGGTTACTGAAGCTTTCTTT,CASSFSGVTEAFF,NA,NA,TRBJ1-1,TRBV11-2
TGTGCTAGTGGTTTGGTACCGAAGACAGGGGGTTTTAACTATGGCTACACCTTC,CASGLVPKTGGFNYGYTF,TRBD1,NA,TRBJ1-2,TRBV12-5
TGTGCCACCAGCAGAGGACACTTCGAGCAGTACTTC,CATSRGHFEQYF,NA,once,TRBJ2-7,TRBV15
TGTGCCAGCAGCGCGCCGGGACAGGGGGCTCTCGGGGCCAACGTCCTGACTTTC,CASSAPGQGALGANVLTF,TRBD1,once,TRBJ2-6,TRBV7-9
TGCGCCAGCAGGTCCGGGAACACTGAAGCTTTCTTT,CASRSGNTEAFF,NA,NA,TRBJ1-1,TRBV5-1